A single sample gave rise to the 8 T cell receptor beta chains below, sequenced in a study of blood T cell repertoires in COVID-19. Assay: immunoSEQ multiplex PCR; the TCRdb copy retains only in-frame clones and omits some. The sample includes 310,000 or so clones, around 89% of them seen just once. Source material: peripheral blood. All receptors come from a young man who had recovered from COVID-19.

The V call is TRBV30, the J call TRBJ2-7; D not resolved. Germline CDR1 GTSNPN, CDR2 SVGIG (reference sequence). The CDR3 has 12 amino acids. V shed 2 bases and J shed 4 bases, with 9 bases lying between them. CDR3 DNA sequence: TGTGCCTGGAGTTATGGCCATTACGAGCAGTACTTC. It codes for CAWSYGHYEQYF.

CDR3 sequence: CASSYISGGEAFF. The CDR3 nucleotides are TGTGCCAGCAGTTACATTTCAGGGGGTGAAGCTTTCTTT. The genes are TRBV6-5 and TRBJ1-1; 7 bases fit TRBD1. The V gene's germline CDR1 is MNHEY and CDR2 SVGAGI. The CDR3 has 13 residues. Trimming at V came to 2 bases and at J to 7 bases, leaving 4 bases not matched to a gene.

The V call is TRBV7-6, the J call TRBJ2-7, with D possibly matching TRBD1 (6 bases). The germline V and J ends were trimmed by 5 bases and 1 base, with 12 bases remaining between them. The CDR3 consists of 14 residues. CDR1 and CDR2 from the germline V gene are SGHVS and FNYEAQ. CDR3 DNA: TGTGCCAGCAGCACTCGACAGGAGTCCTACGAGCAGTACTTC. It is translated as CASSTRQESYEQYF. Full variable domain (rest looked up from reference TRBV7-6 and TRBJ2-7): GAGVSQSPRYKVTKRGQDVALRCDPISGHVSLYWYRQALGQGPEFLTYFNYEAQQDKSGLPNDRFSAERPEGSISTLTIQRTEQRDSAMYRCASSTRQESYEQYFGPGTRLTVT.

To note about this clone: Here the CDR3 omits its conserved ending phenylalanine or tryptophan, so a read error is the likely source. The DNA is omitted, as the CDR3 cannot be located on it reliably, and the CDR3 follows TCRdb's listing. This chain joins TRBV15 and TRBJ1-1. The germline V gene encodes CDR1 LNHNV and CDR2 YYDKDF (reference sequence). The CDR3 is 10 amino acids long, termini counted. The CDR3 here is CATSRDRETL.

On this clone: The same CDR3 arises from other DNA sequences in this sample as well. The V and J genes are TRBV6-5 and TRBJ1-2; perhaps TRBD1 as D (6 bases). V was clipped by 2 bases and J by 2 bases, with 12 bases between them. The CDR3 contains 15 residues. Germline lookup yields CDR1 MNHEY and CDR2 SVGAGI. The chain's CDR3 is CASSYSGQGNYGYTF. CDR3 nucleotides: TGTGCCAGCAGTTACAGCGGTCAGGGGAACTATGGCTACACCTTC.

The CDR3 bases are TGTGCCAGCAGCCTTGATTTGGGCGGGCAGGTACGCGAGCAGTACTTC. Protein product: CASSLDLGGQVREQYF. This chain links TRBV3-1 (or the pseudogene TRBV3-2) with TRBJ2-7, with D possibly TRBD2 on 5 matching bases. This CDR3 has 16 residues. Germline CDR1 and CDR2: LGHDT and YNNKEL (reference sequence). The V gene lost 4 bases and the J gene lost 6 bases, with 22 bases spanning the gap.

The chain recombines TRBV5-1 with TRBJ2-3; TRBD1 aligns across 11 bases. Germline CDR1 and CDR2: SGHRS and YFSETQ. The CDR3 consists of 15 residues. V lost 3 bases, J lost 3 bases, and 3 bases stayed unmatched. The CDR3 nucleotides are TGCGCCAGCAGCTCGGGACAGGGGGTTACAGATACGCAGTATTTT. This translates into CASSSGQGVTDTQYF. Full variable domain (remainder filled in from reference TRBV5-1 and TRBJ2-3): KAGVTQTPRYLIKTRGQQVTLSCSPISGHRSVSWYQQTPGQGLQFLFEYFSETQRNKGNFPGRFSGRQFSNSRSEMNVSTLELGDSALYLCASSSGQGVTDTQYFGPGTRLTVL.

This chain connects TRBV6-5 to TRBJ1-2; TRBD1 matches 7 bases. Germline CDR1 MNHEY, CDR2 SVGAGI. V lost 0 bases to trimming and J lost 8 bases; unmatched junction nucleotides: 9. This CDR3 is built from 15 residues. The CDR3 reads CASSYSNRGPPGYTF. As DNA, the CDR3 is TGTGCCAGCAGTTACTCGAACAGGGGCCCCCCCGGCTACACCTTC.